The T cell receptor beta chain under discussion was sequenced for a study of ipilimumab plus nivolumab after autologous stem cell transplantation. Study-level points and caveats: The authors say TCR, Treg and microbiome findings warrant further study.

Worth noting for this clone: The antigen remains unidentified.

The method was immunoSEQ multiplex PCR; TCRdb's version includes in-frame clones alone and lacks a portion of them. The table has tens of thousands of clones, nearly 85% seen once. Germline V CDR1 and CDR2: SNHLY, FYNNEI. Trimming removed 4 bases from V and 7 bases from J, with 7 bases in between. The CDR3 is 11 residues long. Patients got 3 mg/kg IV nivolumab weeks 1, 4, 7, 10, then biweekly through week 26. The V call is TRBV2, the J call TRBJ1-1, with D hard to call. The sequence came from a male donor with diffuse large B-cell lymphoma. The starting material was PBMCs, obtained in a trial of ipilimumab plus nivolumab as post-transplant consolidation. The CDR3, as DNA: TGTGCCAGCAGTGGATTGGGTGAAGCTTTCTTT. Amino acids: CASSGLGEAFF.